What follows are 32 T cell receptor beta chains derived from one specimen sequenced in a study of blood T cell repertoires in COVID-19. Using immunoSEQ multiplex PCR, the repertoire was profiled, and TCRdb retains in-frame clones only, with some absent. The sample lists roughly 330,000 clones, about 87% occurring once. The sample was PBMCs or T cells enriched from blood (not recorded which). These receptors were obtained from a woman younger than 45 who had recovered from COVID-19.

This clone was detected only once. This chain joins TRBV7-2 and TRBJ2-4, with no clear D. V gave up 3 bases and J gave up 7 bases, with 16 bases separating them. This CDR3 is 15 amino acids long. Per the germline V gene, CDR1 is SGHTA and CDR2 is FQGNSA. The CDR3 is CASSFGNSHGNIQYF. The CDR3 DNA reads as TGTGCCAGCAGCTTCGGAAATTCCCACGGGAACATTCAGTACTTC.

At least ten counts were recorded for this clone. The chain uses TRBV11-2 and TRBJ1-4; 9 bases fit TRBD1. Germline loops: CDR1 SGHAT, CDR2 FQNNGV. The trim removed 5 bases at V and 8 bases at J, leaving 6 bases unmatched. The CDR3 consists of 14 residues. This CDR3 reads CASSPQGAREKLFF. The DNA of the CDR3 is TGTGCCAGCAGCCCACAGGGGGCGAGAGAAAAACTGTTTTTT.

The CDR3 is CASSPLGGLNEKLFF. CDR3 in DNA: TGTGCCAGCAGTCCCCTAGGGGGCCTTAATGAAAAACTGTTTTTT. V is TRBV28 and J is TRBJ1-4; 7 bases agree with TRBD1. CDR3 length equals 15 residues. The V and J ends lost 5 bases and 4 bases, in that order; junction bases with no gene match: 7. The germline V gene has CDR1 MDHEN and CDR2 SYDVKM.

The chain is built from TRBV2 and TRBJ1-3; 8 nucleotides align to TRBD1. Per germline, CDR1 SNHLY and CDR2 FYNNEI. The CDR3 spans 17 residues. After removal of 6 bases from V and 6 bases from J, the junction contained 16 bases not matched to a gene. The DNA for the CDR3 is TGTGCCAGCAGAGAGATTCTCGGACAGGGCGGGGAAAACACCATATATTTT. Its translation is CASREILGQGGENTIYF.

The rearrangement links TRBV7-2 to TRBJ2-1; D gene uncertain. V lost 5 bases, J lost 4 bases, and 18 bases lay in between. The germline gives CDR1 SGHTA, CDR2 FQGNSA. The CDR3 sequence is 16 residues long. The CDR3, as DNA: TGTGCCAGCAGCGCCGATTCCCTCCCTATTTACAATGAGCAGTTCTTC. Protein sequence: CASSADSLPIYNEQFF. The whole variable domain, remainder taken from reference TRBV7-2 and TRBJ2-1, is GAGVSQSPSNKVTEKGKDVELRCDPISGHTALYWYRQSLGQGLEFLIYFQGNSAPDKSGLPSDRFSAERTGGSVSTLTIQRTQQEDSAVYLCASSADSLPIYNEQFFGPGTRLTVL.

V is TRBV9 and J is TRBJ1-2, with 7 bases aligning to TRBD1. Trimming took 0 bases from V and 4 from J; bases not matched to a gene: 27. Germline assignment: CDR1 SGDLS and CDR2 YYNGEE. This CDR3 has 22 amino acids. This CDR3 reads CASSVASRGTGQHLSEGYGYTF. The CDR3 nucleotides read TGTGCCAGCAGCGTAGCTTCGAGGGGAACGGGACAGCACCTTTCTGAGGGCTATGGCTACACCTTC.

The chain combines TRBV4-1 with TRBJ2-3; possibly TRBD1 for D (5 bases). The ends were cut back, 0 bases at V and 3 bases at J, with 7 bases in the middle. Germline lookup yields CDR1 MGHRA and CDR2 YSYEKL. The CDR3 loop spans 14 amino acids. The CDR3 nucleotides are TGCGCCAGCAGCCAAGATAAGGGGACAGATACGCAGTATTTT. Protein: CASSQDKGTDTQYF.

The V and J genes are TRBV24-1 and TRBJ2-1, with a weak D call TRBD2 (7 bases). V was clipped by 3 bases and J by 6 bases, with 11 bases between them. There are 14 residues in the CDR3. Germline V CDR1 and CDR2: KGHDR, SFDVKD. The CDR3 nucleotides are TGTGCCACCAGTGATGTAGGGGGGGCCAATGAGCAGTTCTTC. It yields the protein CATSDVGGANEQFF.

In this sample, this clone turned up once. The chain combines TRBV7-6 with TRBJ2-1; 9 bases align to TRBD2. The CDR3 loop spans 15 amino acids. Germline V gene sequence: CDR1 SGHVS, CDR2 FNYEAQ. V shed 1 base, J shed 5 bases, and the junction held 3 bases outside the gene matches. The CDR3 reads CASSLGGGANNEQFF. DNA of the CDR3: TGTGCCAGCAGCTTAGGCGGGGGGGCCAACAATGAGCAGTTCTTC.

The chain employs TRBV13 and TRBJ1-1, with D perhaps TRBD1 (5 bases). This CDR3 is 15 amino acids long. Germline lookup yields CDR1 PRHDT and CDR2 FYEKMQ (reference sequence). Trimming pared 1 base from V and 4 bases from J, leaving 13 bases between. The CDR3 coding sequence is TGTGCCAGCAGCTTAGATGGGGGGAGAGGCACTGAAGCTTTCTTT. It codes for CASSLDGGRGTEAFF.

The chain uses TRBV10-3 and TRBJ1-2; possibly TRBD1 for D (6 bases). This CDR3 comprises 13 residues. Germline CDR1 is ENHRY and CDR2 is SYGVKD. The ends were cut back, 10 bases at V and 0 bases at J, with 12 bases in the middle. The CDR3 protein is CATGQLPNYGYTF. In DNA form, the CDR3 reads TGTGCCACTGGACAGCTGCCTAACTATGGCTACACCTTC.

The genes are TRBV19 and TRBJ1-1; 7 bases are shared with TRBD1. With 3 bases clipped from V and 0 bases from J, the junction kept 10 bases outside the gene matches. Germline CDR1 and CDR2: LNHDA and SQIVND (reference sequence). This CDR3 comprises 17 residues. The CDR3 loop reads CASSMPDRETVNTEAFF. The CDR3, as DNA: TGTGCCAGTAGTATGCCCGACAGGGAAACGGTGAACACTGAAGCTTTCTTT.

The chain couples TRBV10-3 to TRBJ1-1, with TRBD1 matching 9 bases. Trimming took 6 bases from V and 3 from J; bases not matched to a gene: 2. CDR1 and CDR2 (germline): ENHRY, SYGVKD. The CDR3 has 13 amino acids. The CDR3 reads CAIRTGGDTEAFF. In nucleotides, the CDR3 is TGTGCCATCAGGACAGGGGGGGACACTGAAGCTTTCTTT.

The CDR3 spells CASSLGRRDRGYNSPLHF. The CDR3 DNA reads TGTGCCAGCAGCTTGGGTCGGCGGGACAGGGGCTATAATTCACCCCTCCACTTT. The J gene is TRBJ1-6, the V gene TRBV5-4, with 10 nucleotides matching TRBD1. This CDR3 is 18 amino acids long. Germline V gene data show CDR1 as SGHNT and CDR2 as YYREEE (reference sequence). With 0 bases clipped from V and 3 bases from J, the junction kept 6 bases outside the gene matches.

The chain joins TRBV7-2 to TRBJ1-4; D gene unclear. The CDR3 runs 12 residues. The ends were cut back, 5 bases at V and 8 bases at J, with 9 bases in the middle. Germline assignment: CDR1 SGHTA and CDR2 FQGNSA. CDR3 amino acids: CASSPRGEKLFF. The CDR3 nucleotides are TGTGCCAGCAGCCCCCGAGGAGAAAAACTGTTTTTT.

The V gene is TRBV7-3, the J gene TRBJ1-5, with 9 bases matching TRBD1. CDR1 SGHTA and CDR2 FQGTGA come from the germline V gene. Trimming removed 6 bases from V and 4 bases from J; junction bases left unmatched: 19. The CDR3 totals 19 residues. The CDR3 DNA reads as TGTGCCAGCAGTCATACGGGACAGGGAAGACATGGCGGTAATCAGCCCCAGCATTTT. As protein: CASSHTGQGRHGGNQPQHF.

The chain couples TRBV10-3 to TRBJ2-6, with 7 bases lining up with TRBD1. CDR3 length: 15 residues. The ends lost 4 bases at V and 4 bases at J; junction bases unmatched: 4. The germline CDR1 and CDR2 sequences are ENHRY and SYGVKD. The CDR3 sequence is CAISVTGAGANVLTF. The CDR3 DNA is TGTGCCATCAGTGTTACAGGGGCCGGGGCCAACGTCCTGACTTTC.

The V gene is TRBV2, the J gene TRBJ2-2; TRBD1 agrees at 9 bases. V gave up 5 bases and J gave up 6 bases; unmatched junction bases: 7. This CDR3 region has 15 residues. Germline CDR1 SNHLY, CDR2 FYNNEI. The CDR3 protein is CASSYGQGIPGELFF. DNA for the CDR3: TGTGCCAGCAGTTATGGACAGGGGATCCCCGGGGAGCTGTTTTTT. Full variable domain (rest looked up from reference TRBV2 and TRBJ2-2): EPEVTQTPSHQVTQMGQEVILRCVPISNHLYFYWYRQILGQKVEFLVSFYNNEISEKSEIFDDQFSVERPDGSNFTLKIRSTKLEDSAMYFCASSYGQGIPGELFFGEGSRLTVL.

The rearrangement links TRBV11-2 to TRBJ2-7; 10 nucleotides match TRBD2. In germline, CDR1 is SGHAT, CDR2 FQNNGV. Losses at the gene ends were 1 base for V and 5 bases for J; bases not matched to a gene: 5. CDR3 length equals 15 residues. The CDR3 bases are TGTGCCAGCAGCTTAGCGACCGGGACTAGCGACGAGCAGTACTTC. It encodes CASSLATGTSDEQYF.

V is TRBV7-2 and J is TRBJ2-3; TRBD2 matches 11 bases. From germline, CDR1 is SGHTA and CDR2 FQGNSA. J was trimmed by 0 bases and V by 4 bases; bases with no gene match: 9. The CDR3 contains 18 residues. The CDR3 sequence: CASSSSLTSGGSTDTQYF. Here the CDR3 DNA reads TGTGCCAGCAGCTCATCCCTCACTAGCGGGGGCAGCACAGATACGCAGTATTTT.

The chain employs TRBV28 and TRBJ1-4; TRBD1 aligns across 8 bases. With 4 bases clipped from V and 5 bases from J, the junction kept 6 bases outside the gene matches. The CDR3 has 15 residues. CDR1 is MDHEN and CDR2 is SYDVKM in the germline V gene. CDR3 coding DNA: TGTGCCAGCAGTTCCTCGACAGGGGACAATGAAAAACTGTTTTTT. Protein product: CASSSSTGDNEKLFF.

The gene calls are TRBV19 and TRBJ1-3, with TRBD1 matching over 8 bases. This CDR3 is 17 amino acids long. The junction had 11 bases not matched to a gene; V was cut back by 7 bases and J by 0 bases. From germline, CDR1 is LNHDA and CDR2 SQIVND (reference sequence). The CDR3 is CASTPPGQVVSGNTIYF. CDR3 sequence (DNA): TGTGCCAGTACCCCCCCGGGACAGGTTGTCTCTGGAAACACCATATATTTT.

The rearrangement links TRBV4-1 to TRBJ2-7; D call uncertain. V was trimmed by 0 bases and J by 4 bases, leaving 10 bases between them. CDR1 is MGHRA, CDR2 YSYEKL, per germline. The CDR3 consists of 14 residues. The CDR3 coding sequence is TGCGCCAGCAGCCAAGATCTGGTCACATACGAGCAGTACTTC. Its protein is CASSQDLVTYEQYF.

The chain couples TRBV24-1 to TRBJ1-5, with TRBD1 identical over 11 bases. This CDR3 comprises 15 residues. The trim removed 5 bases at V and 4 bases at J, leaving 3 bases unmatched. Germline CDR1 reads KGHDR; CDR2 reads SFDVKD. The CDR3 bases are TGTGCCACCAGTGGAGGACAGGGGGCAAATCAGCCCCAGCATTTT. This gives the protein CATSGGQGANQPQHF.

V gene TRBV5-1 combines with J gene TRBJ1-3; perhaps TRBD1 as D (5 bases). Germline V gives CDR1 SGHRS, CDR2 YFSETQ. Trimming took off 4 bases at V and 3 bases at J, with 14 bases between the two ends. The CDR3 contains 15 residues. The DNA for the CDR3 is TGCGCCAGCAGCAGCCGGCAGGGTGGTGGAAACACCATATATTTT. It is translated as CASSSRQGGGNTIYF.

The CDR3 sequence: CASSQRRGGYQETQYF. The CDR3 nucleotides read TGCGCCAGCAGTCAGCGGCGGGGGGGGTACCAAGAGACCCAGTACTTC. This rearrangement joins TRBV23-1 to TRBJ2-5; 9 bases map to TRBD2. TRBV23-1 is assigned to the ORF class and has an uncertain function. The CDR3 has 16 residues. V dropped 3 bases and J dropped 0; count of bases not matched to a gene: 5.

This clone was detected once. The rearrangement joins TRBV12-3 or TRBV12-4 to TRBJ1-1; D gene uncertain. Between the trimmed V and J ends, which lost 5 bases and 2 bases, there was a span of 9 bases. The length of the CDR3 is 13 residues. The CDR3 protein is CASSNRDNTEAFF. CDR3 nucleotide sequence: TGTGCCAGCAGTAACCGGGATAACACTGAAGCTTTCTTT.

This clone was seen just once. The genes are TRBV28 and TRBJ1-1, with D tentatively TRBD1 (6 bases). V lost 7 bases and J 2 bases, leaving 20 bases between the germline ends. The CDR3 covers 16 residues. Per germline, CDR1 MDHEN and CDR2 SYDVKM. This CDR3 reads CASTPLTGRGNTEAFF. The CDR3 DNA sequence: TGTGCCAGCACCCCCTTGACAGGTAGGGGAAACACTGAAGCTTTCTTT.

V and J are TRBV4-2 and TRBJ2-3; a possible D gene is TRBD1 (5 bases). There are 13 residues in the CDR3. The V gene lost 6 bases and the J gene lost 10 bases, with 17 bases spanning the gap. The germline CDR1 and CDR2 sequences are LGHNA and YNFKEQ. CDR3 DNA: TGTGCCAGCAGTGACGGAAGGGGCTTAGCGCAGTATTTT. Protein sequence: CASSDGRGLAQYF.

This chain uses TRBV9 with TRBJ1-4; 7 nucleotides agree with TRBD1. This CDR3 contains 14 residues. Per the germline V gene, CDR1 is SGDLS and CDR2 is YYNGEE. The V segment lost 3 bases and the J segment 8 bases; nucleotides outside the gene matches: 7. The CDR3 is CASSGQGSGEKLFF. The CDR3 DNA is TGTGCCAGCAGCGGACAGGGTAGCGGAGAAAAACTGTTTTTT.

This clone was seen just once. The J gene is TRBJ2-5, the V gene TRBV10-3; 10 nucleotides match TRBD1. The J segment lost 3 bases and the V segment lost 5 bases, leaving 6 bases of the junction unmatched. Germline values: CDR1 ENHRY, CDR2 SYGVKD. The CDR3 sequence is 15 residues long. The CDR3 DNA sequence: TGTGCCATCAGTAGACCGGGACAGGGGAAAGAGACCCAGTACTTC. It translates to CAISRPGQGKETQYF.

This rearrangement joins TRBV9 to TRBJ2-6; unclear D gene. The V and J ends lost 0 bases and 0 bases respectively, with 4 bases between them. CDR1 is SGDLS and CDR2 is YYNGEE in the germline V gene. This CDR3 contains 15 residues. The CDR3 bases are TGTGCCAGCAGCGTAGGCGACTCTGGGGCCAACGTCCTGACTTTC. Protein product: CASSVGDSGANVLTF. Full variable domain (outside the CDR3, taken from reference TRBV9 and TRBJ2-6): DSGVTQTPKHLITATGQRVTLRCSPRSGDLSVYWYQQSLDQGLQFLIQYYNGEERAKGNILERFSAQQFPDLHSELNLSSLELGDSALYFCASSVGDSGANVLTFGAGSRLTVL.